This T cell receptor beta chain was identified in a study of Graves' ophthalmopathy and Graves' hyperthyroidism. V lost 2 bases and J lost 7, with 11 bases in between. Germline CDR1 reads MNHEY; CDR2 reads SVGEGT. The CDR3 length is 13 residues. Investigators amplified TCR beta CDR3 regions from RNA transcripts. The library came from an HTBI-primed first-round RT-PCR and a second-round multiplex PCR. TCRdb analysed the multiplex PCR reads with MiXCR anew, one entry per CDR3 protein. The sample includes approximately 160,000 distinct CDR3 sequences, 39% of them seen just once. This TCR was sampled from a young man with Graves' ophthalmopathy. The sequenced sample was peripheral blood. This chain joins TRBV6-2 or TRBV6-3 and TRBJ1-1, with D perhaps matching TRBD1 (6 bases). The DNA for the CDR3 is TGTGCCAGCAGTTACACCGACAGGAATGAAGCTTTCTTT. Its protein product is CASSYTDRNEAFF.